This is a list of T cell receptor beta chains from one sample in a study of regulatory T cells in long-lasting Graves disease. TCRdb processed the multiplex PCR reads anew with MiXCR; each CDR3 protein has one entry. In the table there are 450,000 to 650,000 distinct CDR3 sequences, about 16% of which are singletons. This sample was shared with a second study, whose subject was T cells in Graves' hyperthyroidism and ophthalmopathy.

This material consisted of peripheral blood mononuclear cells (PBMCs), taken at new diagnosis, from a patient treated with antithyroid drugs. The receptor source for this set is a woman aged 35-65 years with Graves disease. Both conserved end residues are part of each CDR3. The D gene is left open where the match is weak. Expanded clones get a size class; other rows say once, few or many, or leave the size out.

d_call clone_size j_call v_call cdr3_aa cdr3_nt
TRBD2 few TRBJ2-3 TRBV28 CASSPPPGGLADTQYF TGTGCCAGCAGCCCCCCCCCGGGGGGGTTGGCAGATACGCAGTATTTT
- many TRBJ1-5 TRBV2 CASSGVENQPQHF TGTGCCAGCAGTGGGGTTGAAAATCAGCCCCAGCATTTT
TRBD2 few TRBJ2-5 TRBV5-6 CASSLGRGGPQETQYF TGTGCCAGCAGCTTGGGTCGGGGGGGCCCCCAGGAGACCCAGTACTTC
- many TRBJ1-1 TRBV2 CATTGRVDSEAFF TGTGCCACTACAGGGAGGGTAGACAGTGAAGCTTTCTTT
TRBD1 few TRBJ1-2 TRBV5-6 CASSLTGVNYGYTF TGTGCCAGCAGCTTGACAGGGGTTAACTATGGCTACACCTTC
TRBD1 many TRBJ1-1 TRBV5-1 CASSLGWTGANTEAFF TGCGCCAGCAGCTTGGGGTGGACAGGAGCGAACACTGAAGCTTTCTTT
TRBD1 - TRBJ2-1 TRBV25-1 CASSGWTGSTYNEQFF TGTGCCAGCAGTGGGTGGACAGGCTCCACCTACAATGAGCAGTTCTTC
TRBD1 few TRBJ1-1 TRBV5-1 CASSWRQGPNTEAFF TGCGCCAGCAGCTGGCGACAGGGGCCCAACACTGAAGCTTTCTTT
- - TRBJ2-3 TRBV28 CASSPRVPSSTDTQYF TGTGCCAGCAGCCCCAGGGTTCCCTCTAGCACAGATACGCAGTATTTT
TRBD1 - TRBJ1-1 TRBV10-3 CAISVDRGLTEAFF TGTGCCATCAGCGTAGACAGGGGGCTCACTGAAGCTTTCTTT
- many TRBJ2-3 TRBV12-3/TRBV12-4 CASSLRGATDTQYF TGTGCCAGCAGTTTGAGGGGGGCCACAGATACGCAGTATTTT
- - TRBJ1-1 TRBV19 CASSIDPAPNTEAFF TGTGCCAGTAGTATAGATCCCGCCCCGAACACTGAAGCTTTCTTT
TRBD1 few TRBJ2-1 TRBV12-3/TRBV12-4 CASTTTPDRGYNEQFF TGTGCCAGCACCACTACCCCGGACAGGGGGTACAATGAGCAGTTCTTC
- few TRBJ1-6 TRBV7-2 CASSLKYQSSYNSPLHF TGTGCCAGCAGCTTAAAGTACCAGAGCTCCTATAATTCACCCCTCCACTTT
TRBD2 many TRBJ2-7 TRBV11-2 CASSPLASGGSYEQYF TGTGCCAGCAGTCCCCTGGCTAGCGGGGGCTCCTACGAGCAGTACTTC
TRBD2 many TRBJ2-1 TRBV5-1 CASSSGTSGGALEQFF TGCGCCAGCAGCTCCGGGACTAGCGGGGGGGCTTTGGAGCAGTTCTTC
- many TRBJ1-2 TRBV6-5 CASSYSRVNYGYTF TGTGCCAGCAGTTACTCGAGAGTTAACTATGGCTACACCTTC
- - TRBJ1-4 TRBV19 CAGSRGFATNEKLFF TGTGCCGGTAGTCGGGGGTTCGCAACTAATGAAAAACTGTTTTTT
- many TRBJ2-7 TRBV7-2 CASSSGTGLSYEQYF TGTGCCAGCAGCTCGGGGACCGGACTCTCCTACGAGCAGTACTTC
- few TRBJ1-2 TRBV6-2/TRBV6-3 CASSGTARGYTF TGTGCCAGCAGCGGGACCGCGCGGGGCTACACCTTC
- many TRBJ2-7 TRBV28 CASSLEGGGAYEQYF TGTGCCAGCAGTTTAGAAGGGGGGGGAGCCTACGAGCAGTACTTC
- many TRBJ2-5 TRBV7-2 CASSLEGVASGVETQYF TGTGCCAGCAGCTTAGAGGGTGTTGCGTCGGGAGTGGAGACCCAGTACTTC